The clone carrying this T cell receptor beta chain appeared many times. What it binds is unknown. Trimming pared 5 bases from V and 0 bases from J, leaving 19 bases between. This CDR3 has 17 amino acids. In germline, CDR1 is PRHDT, CDR2 FYEKMQ (reference sequence). Alpha and beta constant-region primers primed reverse transcription of approximately 0.55 ug RNA. Using multiplexing indices, alpha and beta chain libraries were generated apart by chain-specific third strand synthesis. The SP2 site served as the priming point for second strand synthesis. The library had 12-nucleotide molecular identifiers formed by two random hexamers joined together. TCRdb itself ran the 5' RACE reads through MiXCR, one entry per CDR3 protein. The table has 12,000 or so distinct CDR3 sequences, about 5.1% seen once. The data originate from a study of HIV-infected patients and healthy controls. Study findings and constraints: HIV-infected patients shared fewer CDR3 sequences between individuals than healthy controls.

All unsorted peripheral T cells were captured because whole blood was used without fractionation. This rearrangement joins TRBV13 to TRBJ2-5; D is possibly TRBD2 (6 bases). Sequencing used blood. The clonotype was recovered from an adult in good health. The CDR3 reads CASSQSGPTPHQETQYF. CDR3 coding DNA: TGTGCCAGCAGCCAAAGCGGGCCTACACCTCACCAAGAGACCCAGTACTTC. Full variable domain (rest looked up from reference TRBV13 and TRBJ2-5): AAGVIQSPRHLIKEKRETATLKCYPIPRHDTVYWYQQGPGQDPQFLISFYEKMQSDKGSIPDRFSAQQFSDYHSELNMSSLELGDSALYFCASSQSGPTPHQETQYFGPGTRLLVL.